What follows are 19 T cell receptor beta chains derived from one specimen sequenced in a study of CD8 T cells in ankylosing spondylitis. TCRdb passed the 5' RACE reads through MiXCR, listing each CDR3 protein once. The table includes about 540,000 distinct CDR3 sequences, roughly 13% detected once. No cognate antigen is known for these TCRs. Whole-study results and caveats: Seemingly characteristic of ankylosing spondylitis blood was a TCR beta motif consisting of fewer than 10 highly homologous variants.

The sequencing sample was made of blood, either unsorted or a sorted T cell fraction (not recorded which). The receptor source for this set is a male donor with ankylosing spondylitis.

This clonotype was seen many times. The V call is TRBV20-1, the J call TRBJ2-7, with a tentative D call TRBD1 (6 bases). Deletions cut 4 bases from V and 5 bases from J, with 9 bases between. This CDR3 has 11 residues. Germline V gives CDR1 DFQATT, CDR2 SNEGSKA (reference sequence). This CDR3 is CSAIRGHEQYF. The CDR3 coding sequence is TGCAGTGCTATCAGGGGCCACGAGCAGTACTTC.

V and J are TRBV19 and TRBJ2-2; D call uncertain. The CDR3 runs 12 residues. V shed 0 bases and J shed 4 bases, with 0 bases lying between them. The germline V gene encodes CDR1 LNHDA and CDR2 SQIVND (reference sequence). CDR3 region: CASSIDTGELFF. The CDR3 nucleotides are TGTGCCAGTAGTATAGACACCGGGGAGCTGTTTTTT.

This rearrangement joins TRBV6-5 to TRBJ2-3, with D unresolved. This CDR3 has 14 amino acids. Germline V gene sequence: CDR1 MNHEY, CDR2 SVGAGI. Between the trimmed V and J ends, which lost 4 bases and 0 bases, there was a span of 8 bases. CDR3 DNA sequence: TGTGCCAGCAGTTCCGTCATTAGCACAGATACGCAGTATTTT. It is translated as CASSSVISTDTQYF.

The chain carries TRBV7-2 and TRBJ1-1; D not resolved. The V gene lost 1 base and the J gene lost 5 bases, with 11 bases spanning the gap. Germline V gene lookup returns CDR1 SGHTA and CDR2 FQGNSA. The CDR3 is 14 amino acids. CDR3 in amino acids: CASSLDGRGTEAFF. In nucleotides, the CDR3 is TGTGCCAGCAGCTTAGATGGCCGAGGGACTGAAGCTTTCTTT.

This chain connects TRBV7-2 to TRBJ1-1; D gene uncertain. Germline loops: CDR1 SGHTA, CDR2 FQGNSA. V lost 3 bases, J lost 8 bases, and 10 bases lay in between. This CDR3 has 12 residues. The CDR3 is CASSFTTNEAFF. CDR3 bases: TGTGCCAGCAGCTTCACGACAAACGAAGCTTTCTTT.

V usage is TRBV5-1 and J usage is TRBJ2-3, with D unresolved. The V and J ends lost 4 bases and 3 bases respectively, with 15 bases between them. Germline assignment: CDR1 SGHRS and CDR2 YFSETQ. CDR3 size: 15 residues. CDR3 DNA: TGCGCCAGCAGCAAATACAACCCCCAAACAGATACGCAGTATTTT. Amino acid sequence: CASSKYNPQTDTQYF.

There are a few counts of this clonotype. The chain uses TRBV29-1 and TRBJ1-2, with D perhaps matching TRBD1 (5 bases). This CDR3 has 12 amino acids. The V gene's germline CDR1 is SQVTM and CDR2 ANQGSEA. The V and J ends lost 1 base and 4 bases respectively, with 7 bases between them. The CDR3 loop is CSVEGGAYGYTF. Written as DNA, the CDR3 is TGCAGCGTTGAAGGAGGGGCCTATGGCTACACCTTC. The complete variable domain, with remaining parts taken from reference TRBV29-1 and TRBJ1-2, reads SAVISQKPSRDICQRGTSLTIQCQVDSQVTMMFWYRQQPGQSLTLIATANQGSEATYESGFVIDKFPISRPNLTFSTLTVSNMSPEDSSIYLCSVEGGAYGYTFGSGTRLTVV.

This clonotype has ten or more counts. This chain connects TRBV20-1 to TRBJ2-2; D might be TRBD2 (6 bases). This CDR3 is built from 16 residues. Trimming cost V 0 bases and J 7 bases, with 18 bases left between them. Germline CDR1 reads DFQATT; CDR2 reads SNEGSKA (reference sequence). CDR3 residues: CSARDLRGSQSGELFF. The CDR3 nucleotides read TGCAGTGCTAGAGATCTTCGGGGGAGTCAGAGCGGGGAGCTGTTTTTT.

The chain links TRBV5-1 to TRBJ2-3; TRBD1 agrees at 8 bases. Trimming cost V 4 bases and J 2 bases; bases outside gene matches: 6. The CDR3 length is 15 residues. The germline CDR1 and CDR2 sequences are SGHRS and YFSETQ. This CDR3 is CASSGDRFFTDTQYF. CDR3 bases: TGCGCCAGCAGCGGGGACAGGTTTTTCACAGATACGCAGTATTTT.

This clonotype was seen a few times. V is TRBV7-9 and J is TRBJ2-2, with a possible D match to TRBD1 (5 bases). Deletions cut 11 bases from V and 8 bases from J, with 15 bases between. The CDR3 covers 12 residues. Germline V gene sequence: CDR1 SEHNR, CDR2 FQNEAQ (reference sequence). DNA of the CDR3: TGTGCCCCAGAAGGGGTCCCAGGGGAGCTGTTTTTT. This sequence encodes CAPEGVPGELFF.

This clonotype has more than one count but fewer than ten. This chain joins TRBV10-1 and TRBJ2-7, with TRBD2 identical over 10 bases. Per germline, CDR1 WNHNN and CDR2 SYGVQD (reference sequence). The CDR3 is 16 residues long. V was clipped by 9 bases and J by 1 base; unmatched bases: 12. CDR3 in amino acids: CASPPRPSGGSYEQYF. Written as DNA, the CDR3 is TGCGCCAGTCCCCCCCGGCCTAGCGGGGGTTCCTACGAGCAGTACTTC.

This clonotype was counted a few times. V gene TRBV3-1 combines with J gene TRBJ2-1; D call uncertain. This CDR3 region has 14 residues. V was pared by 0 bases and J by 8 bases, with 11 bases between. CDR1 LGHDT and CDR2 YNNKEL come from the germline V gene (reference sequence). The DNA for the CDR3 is TGTGCCAGCAGCCAAGATATCAGTCGAGATGAGCAGTTCTTC. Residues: CASSQDISRDEQFF.

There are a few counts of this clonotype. CDR3 sequence (DNA): TGTGCCAGCAGTTTCATCCGAACCACTGAAGCTTTCTTT. As protein: CASSFIRTTEAFF. The rearrangement joins TRBV12-3 or TRBV12-4 to TRBJ1-1, with D uncertain. The CDR3 has 13 residues. Trimming took off 3 bases at V and 4 bases at J, with 9 bases between the two ends.

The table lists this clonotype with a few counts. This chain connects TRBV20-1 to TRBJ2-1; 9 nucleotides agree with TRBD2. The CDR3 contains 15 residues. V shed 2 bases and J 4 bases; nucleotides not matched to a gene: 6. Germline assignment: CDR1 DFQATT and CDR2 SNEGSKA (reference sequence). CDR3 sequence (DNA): TGCAGTGCTAGAAACCCTGCGGGAGGGTACAATGAGCAGTTCTTC. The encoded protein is CSARNPAGGYNEQFF.

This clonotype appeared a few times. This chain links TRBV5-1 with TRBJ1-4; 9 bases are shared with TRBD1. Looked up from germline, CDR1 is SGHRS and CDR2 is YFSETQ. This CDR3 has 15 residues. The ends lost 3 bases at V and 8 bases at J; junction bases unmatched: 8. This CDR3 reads CASSSLQGAGEKLFF. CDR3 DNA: TGCGCCAGCAGCTCCCTACAGGGGGCGGGAGAAAAACTGTTTTTT.

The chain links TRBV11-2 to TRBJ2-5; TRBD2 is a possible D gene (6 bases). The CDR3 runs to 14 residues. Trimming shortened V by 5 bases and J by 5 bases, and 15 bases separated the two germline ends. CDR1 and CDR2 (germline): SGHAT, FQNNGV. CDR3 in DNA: TGTGCCAGCAGCAACCCGGGACTCGGGGAGACCCAGTACTTC. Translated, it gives CASSNPGLGETQYF.

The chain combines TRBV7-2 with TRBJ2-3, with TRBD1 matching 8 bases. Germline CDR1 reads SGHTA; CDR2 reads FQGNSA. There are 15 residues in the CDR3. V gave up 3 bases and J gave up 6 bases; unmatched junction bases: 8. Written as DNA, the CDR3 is TGTGCCAGCAGCTTGAGGCAGGGGGCGCTCGATACGCAGTATTTT. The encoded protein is CASSLRQGALDTQYF.

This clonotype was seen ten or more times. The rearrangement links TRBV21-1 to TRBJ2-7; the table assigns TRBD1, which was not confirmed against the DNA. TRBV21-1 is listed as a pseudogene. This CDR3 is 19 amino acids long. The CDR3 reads CASSSGTGLFSGPTYEQYV. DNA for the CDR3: TGTGCCAGCAGCAGCGGGACAGGGCTTTTTTCTGGTCCAACATACGAGCAGTACGTC.

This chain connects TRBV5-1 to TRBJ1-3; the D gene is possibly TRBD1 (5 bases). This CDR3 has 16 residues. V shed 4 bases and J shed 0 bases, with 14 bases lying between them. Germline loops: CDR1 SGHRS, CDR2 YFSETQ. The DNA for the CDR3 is TGCGCCAGCAGCCCATCGGGGCATTACTCTGGAAACACCATATATTTT. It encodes CASSPSGHYSGNTIYF. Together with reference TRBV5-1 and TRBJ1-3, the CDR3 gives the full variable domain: KAGVTQTPRYLIKTRGQQVTLSCSPISGHRSVSWYQQTPGQGLQFLFEYFSETQRNKGNFPGRFSGRQFSNSRSEMNVSTLELGDSALYLCASSPSGHYSGNTIYFGEGSWLTVV.